The source of this T cell receptor beta chain is a study of blood T cell repertoires in COVID-19 (dated by TCRdb to 2019 to 2021). Background for the entire study: Samples covering the acute and convalescent phases of COVID-19 were provided by collaborators in the United States, Italy and Spain. The material from the prospective study consisted of cDNA or gDNA derived from T cells, B-cell-depleted T cells, or PBMCs. A freely available public database, intended as a resource for researchers studying the immune response to SARS-CoV-2, is where the repertoires were released. Samples were obtained from the ongoing ImmuneRACE study (first 160 participants) and from some 1,200 subjects provided by 6 global collaborators. The dataset comprised deeply sampled blood TCRbeta repertoires from subjects exposed to, actively infected with, or recovered from COVID-19. Where available, HLA class I and class II types were obtained from metadata supplied by the sample provider rather than from assay-based typing. Nearly every sample came with metadata listing a de-identified subject ID, COVID-19 status, age in years and sex. The study at large found these results: Clinical and demographic metadata were provided uncurated, with the amount varying by source and participant.

TCRbeta CDR3 regions were amplified from genomic DNA by means of the immunoSEQ Assay, a bias-controlled multiplex PCR. As for the original processing: The number of nucleated cells in each sample was estimated by amplification of reference gene primers within the assay. To quantify the absolute abundance of each unique TCRbeta CDR3 rearrangement, sequence reads were collapsed and filtered. For each sample, productive Simpson clonality was calculated as the square root of Simpson's diversity index over productive rearrangements. Imported from immuneACCESS, the table was reduced by TCRdb to in-frame sequences with V and J called. These copies leave out some clones; in studies compared against another copy, an unresolved V gene accounts for under half, and the cause of the remainder is not known. V, J and clone size derive from that table, while D and trimming were established from the DNA sequence. The sample records 55,000 to 75,000 clones, just under 80% of which are singletons. The top ten hold about 9.8% of the sample.

On this clone: Its antigen is not yet known. No much larger clonotype is one base removed from it; base qualities were not supplied.

Collaborating institutions collected whole blood in K2EDTA tubes following their own protocols. For TCRbeta analysis, collaborator samples were shipped as frozen whole blood, as isolated PBMCs, or as DNA extracted from either sample type. From the germline V gene (reference sequence), CDR1 is MNHEY and CDR2 is SMNVEV. V trim: 4 bases; J trim: 1 base; unmatched bases: 3. The CDR3 runs 16 residues from the cysteine to the phenylalanine. Only the CDR3 portion is preserved as DNA: 48 bases, with reading frame beginning at the first base. The TCR sequence derives from a human donor in a cohort sampled during active COVID-19. The chain is encoded by TRBV27 joined to TRBJ2-3, with 12 central nucleotides matching TRBD2. Material: peripheral blood. This receptor has the CDR3 CASSSSSGGGTDTQYF. Read as DNA, the sequence is TGTGCCAGCAGTTCCTCTAGCGGGGGGGGCACAGATACGCAGTATTTT.